This T cell receptor (beta chain) was found in a study of cytomegalovirus exposure and HLA in healthy donors. Findings and limits, study-wide: Most TCR sequences were uncommon, yet certain public TCRs appeared in many donors. Subsequent analysis found a tendency for first-cohort TCR clusters to co-occur within the 120 validation repertoires. TCR beta chains numbering some 160 were designated cytomegalovirus-associated. Among the CMV-associated chains, a few were confirmed in vitro as specific for CMV antigens.

After removal of 6 bases from V and 2 bases from J, the junction contained 9 bases not matched to a gene. The CDR3 consists of 17 residues. Germline V gene lookup returns CDR1 LNHNV and CDR2 YYDKDF (reference sequence). Produced via immunoSEQ multiplex PCR; TCRdb's table is partial and in-frame only. The sample holds 150,000 or so clones, 85% to 90% seen once. In regard to this clone: The antigen remains unidentified.

Material: PBMCs. The chain is built from TRBV15 and TRBJ2-3; 12 bases are a match to TRBD2. This clonotype was sampled from a woman aged 18-29 years in good health and CMV-seropositive. CDR3 loop: CATRDDLAGGHTDTQYF. CDR3 coding DNA: TGTGCCACCAGAGATGACCTAGCGGGGGGGCACACAGATACGCAGTATTTT.